Detailed here is one T cell receptor (beta chain). The antigen is undetermined. J was trimmed by 5 bases and V by 5 bases; bases with no gene match: 5. This CDR3 contains 14 residues. Per germline, CDR1 KGHDR and CDR2 SFDVKD. The sample originates from a study of T cells after yellow fever vaccination. Whole-study results and caveats: FACS-sorted repertoires might harbor abundant contaminating clonotypes from the bulk population. The secondary response peaked faster, at day 5 versus 15, but was weaker. Post-booster repertoires again held most primary-vaccination clones (96% CD4, roughly 89% CD8).

A 5'RACE template-switching step, the method used to make TCR cDNA, added a universal primer site and UMIs. TCRdb independently ran MiXCR on the 5' RACE reads; one entry per CDR3 protein. The sample carries 620,000 or so distinct CDR3 sequences, about 15% recorded once. V gene TRBV24-1 combines with J gene TRBJ2-5; TRBD1 agrees at 9 bases. The receptor comes from a man aged 18 to 30 who received the YFV17D yellow fever vaccine. Sequencing used PBMCs, obtained 5 to 6 days after the first yellow fever vaccination. CDR3 residues: CATSANRGLETQYF. CDR3 DNA sequence: TGTGCCACCAGTGCCAACAGGGGGCTTGAGACCCAGTACTTC.